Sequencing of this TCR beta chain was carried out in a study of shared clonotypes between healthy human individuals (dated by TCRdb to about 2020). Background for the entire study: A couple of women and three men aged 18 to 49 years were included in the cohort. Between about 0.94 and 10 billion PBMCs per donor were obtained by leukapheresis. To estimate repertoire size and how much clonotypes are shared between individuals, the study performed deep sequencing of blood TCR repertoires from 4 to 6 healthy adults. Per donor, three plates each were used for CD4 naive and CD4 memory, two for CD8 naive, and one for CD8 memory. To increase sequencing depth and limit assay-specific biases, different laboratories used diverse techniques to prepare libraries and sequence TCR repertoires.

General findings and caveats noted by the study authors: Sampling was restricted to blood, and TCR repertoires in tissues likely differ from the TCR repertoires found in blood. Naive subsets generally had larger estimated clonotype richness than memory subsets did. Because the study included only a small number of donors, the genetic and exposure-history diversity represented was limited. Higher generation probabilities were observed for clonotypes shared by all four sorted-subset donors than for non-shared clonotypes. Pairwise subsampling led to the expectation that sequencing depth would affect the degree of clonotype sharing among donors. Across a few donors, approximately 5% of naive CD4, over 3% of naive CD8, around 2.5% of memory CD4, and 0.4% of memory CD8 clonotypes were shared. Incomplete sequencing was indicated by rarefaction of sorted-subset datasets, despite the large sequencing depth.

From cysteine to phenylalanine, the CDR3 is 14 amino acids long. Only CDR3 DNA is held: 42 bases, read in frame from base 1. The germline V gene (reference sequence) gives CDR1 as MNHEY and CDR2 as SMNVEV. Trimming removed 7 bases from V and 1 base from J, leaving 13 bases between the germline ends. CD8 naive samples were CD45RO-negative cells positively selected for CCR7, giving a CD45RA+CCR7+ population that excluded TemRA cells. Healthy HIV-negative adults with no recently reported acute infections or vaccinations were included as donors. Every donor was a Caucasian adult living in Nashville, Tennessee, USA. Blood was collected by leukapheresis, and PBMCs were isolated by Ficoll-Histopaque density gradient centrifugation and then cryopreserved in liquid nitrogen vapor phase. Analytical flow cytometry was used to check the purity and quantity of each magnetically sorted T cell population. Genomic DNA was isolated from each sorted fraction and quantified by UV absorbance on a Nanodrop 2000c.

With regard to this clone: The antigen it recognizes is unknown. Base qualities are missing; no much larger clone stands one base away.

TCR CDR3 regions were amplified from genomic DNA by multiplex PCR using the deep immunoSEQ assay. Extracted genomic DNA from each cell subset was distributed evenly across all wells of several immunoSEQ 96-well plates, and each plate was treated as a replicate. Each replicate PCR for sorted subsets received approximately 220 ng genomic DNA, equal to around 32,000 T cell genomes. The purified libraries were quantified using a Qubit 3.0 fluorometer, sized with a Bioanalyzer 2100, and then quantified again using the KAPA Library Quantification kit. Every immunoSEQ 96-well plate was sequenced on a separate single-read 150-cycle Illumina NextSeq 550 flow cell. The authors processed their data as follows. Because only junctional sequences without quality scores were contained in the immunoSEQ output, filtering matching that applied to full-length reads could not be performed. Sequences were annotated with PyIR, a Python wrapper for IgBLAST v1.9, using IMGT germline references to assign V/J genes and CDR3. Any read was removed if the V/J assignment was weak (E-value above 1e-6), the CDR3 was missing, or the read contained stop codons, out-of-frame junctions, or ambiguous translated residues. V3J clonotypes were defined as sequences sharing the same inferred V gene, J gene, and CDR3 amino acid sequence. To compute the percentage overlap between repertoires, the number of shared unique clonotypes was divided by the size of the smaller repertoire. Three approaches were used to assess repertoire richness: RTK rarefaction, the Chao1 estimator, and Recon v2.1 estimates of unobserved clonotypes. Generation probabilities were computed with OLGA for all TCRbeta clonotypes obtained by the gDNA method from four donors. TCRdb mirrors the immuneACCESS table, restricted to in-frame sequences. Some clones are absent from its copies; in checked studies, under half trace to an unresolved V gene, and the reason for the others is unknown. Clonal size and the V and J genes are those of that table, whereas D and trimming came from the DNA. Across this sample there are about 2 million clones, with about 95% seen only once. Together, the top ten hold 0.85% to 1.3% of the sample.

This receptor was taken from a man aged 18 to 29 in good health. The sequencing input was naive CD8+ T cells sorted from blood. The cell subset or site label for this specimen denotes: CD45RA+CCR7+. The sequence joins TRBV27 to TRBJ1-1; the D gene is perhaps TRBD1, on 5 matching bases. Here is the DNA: TGTGCCAGCATCCCCGGGACGGCGAACACTGAAGCTTTCTTT. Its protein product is CASIPGTANTEAFF.